Detailed here is one T cell receptor (beta chain). Antigen: not known. The sample originates from a study of T cell responses to AZD1222 COVID-19 vaccine. General study results and limits: Mostly white British, mostly female donors; authors suggested clonal diversity may be underestimated. Baseline seropositives among AZD1222 recipients totaled only six or seven.

With V trimmed by 0 bases and J by 8 bases, 11 bases remained unmatched. Germline CDR1 and CDR2: LGHDT and YNNKEL (reference sequence). The CDR3 runs to 17 residues. Clones were read by immunoSEQ multiplex PCR, and TCRdb kept only the in-frame ones, dropping some. The profile shows tens of thousands of clones, roughly 86% of them singletons. The clonotype was recovered from an adult who received the AZD1222 COVID-19 vaccine. This rearrangement joins TRBV3-1 (or the pseudogene TRBV3-2) to TRBJ2-1; 9 positions match TRBD2. This sample comprised peripheral blood, obtained 28 days after the second AZD1222 dose. CDR3 bases: TGTGCCAGCAGCCAAGATCAGCCGGGACTAGCTTTAGATGAGCAGTTCTTC. This encodes CASSQDQPGLALDEQFF.